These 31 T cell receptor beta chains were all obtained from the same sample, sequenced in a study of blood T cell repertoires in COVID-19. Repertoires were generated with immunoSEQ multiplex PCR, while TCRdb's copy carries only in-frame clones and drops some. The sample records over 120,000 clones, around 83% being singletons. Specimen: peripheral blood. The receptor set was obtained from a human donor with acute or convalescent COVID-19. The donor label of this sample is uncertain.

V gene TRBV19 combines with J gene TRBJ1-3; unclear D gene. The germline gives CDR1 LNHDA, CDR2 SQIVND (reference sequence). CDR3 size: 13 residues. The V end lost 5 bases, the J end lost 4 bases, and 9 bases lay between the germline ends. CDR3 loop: CASSPGVGNTIYF. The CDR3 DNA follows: TGTGCCAGTAGTCCCGGAGTCGGAAACACCATATATTTT.

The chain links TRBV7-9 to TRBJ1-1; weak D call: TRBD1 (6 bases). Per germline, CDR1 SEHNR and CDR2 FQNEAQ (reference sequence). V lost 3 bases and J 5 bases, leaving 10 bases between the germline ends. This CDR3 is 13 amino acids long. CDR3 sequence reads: CASSFAGDTEAFF. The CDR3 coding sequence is TGTGCCAGCAGCTTTGCAGGGGATACTGAAGCTTTCTTT.

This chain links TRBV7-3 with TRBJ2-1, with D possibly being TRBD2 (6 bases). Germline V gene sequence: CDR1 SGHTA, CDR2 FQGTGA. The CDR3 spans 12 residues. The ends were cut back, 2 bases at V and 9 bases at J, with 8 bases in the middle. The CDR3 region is CASSLYGGEQFF. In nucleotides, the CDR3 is TGTGCCAGCAGCTTATACGGGGGTGAGCAGTTCTTC.

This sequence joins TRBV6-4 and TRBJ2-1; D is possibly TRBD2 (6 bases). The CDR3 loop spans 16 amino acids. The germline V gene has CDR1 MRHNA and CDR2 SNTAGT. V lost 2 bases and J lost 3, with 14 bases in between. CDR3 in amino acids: CASSDRAEGGYNEQFF. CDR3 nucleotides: TGTGCCAGCAGTGACAGGGCGGAGGGAGGCTACAATGAGCAGTTCTTC.

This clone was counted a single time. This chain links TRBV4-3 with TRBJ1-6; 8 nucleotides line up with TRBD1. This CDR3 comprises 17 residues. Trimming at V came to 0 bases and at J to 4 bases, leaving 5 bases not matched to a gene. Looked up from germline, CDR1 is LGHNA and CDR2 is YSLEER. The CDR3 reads CASSQESGQGYNSPLHF. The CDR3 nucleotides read TGCGCCAGCAGCCAAGAGTCAGGACAGGGTTATAATTCACCCCTCCACTTT.

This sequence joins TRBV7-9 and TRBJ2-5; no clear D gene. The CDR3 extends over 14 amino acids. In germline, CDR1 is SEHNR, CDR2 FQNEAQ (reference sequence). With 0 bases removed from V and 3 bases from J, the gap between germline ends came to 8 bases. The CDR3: CASSLAAGKETQYF. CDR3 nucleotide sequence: TGTGCCAGCAGCTTAGCGGCAGGAAAAGAGACCCAGTACTTC.

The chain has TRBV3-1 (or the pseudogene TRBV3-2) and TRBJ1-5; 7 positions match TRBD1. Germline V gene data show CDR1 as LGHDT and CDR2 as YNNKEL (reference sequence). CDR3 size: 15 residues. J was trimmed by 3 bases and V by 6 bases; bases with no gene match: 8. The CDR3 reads CASSYGTANNQPQHF. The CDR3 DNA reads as TGTGCCAGCAGTTACGGGACAGCAAACAATCAGCCCCAGCATTTT.

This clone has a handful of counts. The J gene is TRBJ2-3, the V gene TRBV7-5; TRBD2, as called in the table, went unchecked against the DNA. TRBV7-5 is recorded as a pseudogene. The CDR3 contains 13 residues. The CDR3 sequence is CATKAGGGDTQYF. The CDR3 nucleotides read TGTGCCACAAAAGCGGGAGGGGGGGATACGCAGTATTTT.

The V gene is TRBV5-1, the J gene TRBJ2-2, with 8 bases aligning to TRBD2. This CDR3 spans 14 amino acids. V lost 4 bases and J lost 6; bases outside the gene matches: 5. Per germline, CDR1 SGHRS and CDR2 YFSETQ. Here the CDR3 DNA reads TGCGCCAGCAGCCGGGGGGGCGTATCCGGGGAGCTGTTTTTT. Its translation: CASSRGGVSGELFF.

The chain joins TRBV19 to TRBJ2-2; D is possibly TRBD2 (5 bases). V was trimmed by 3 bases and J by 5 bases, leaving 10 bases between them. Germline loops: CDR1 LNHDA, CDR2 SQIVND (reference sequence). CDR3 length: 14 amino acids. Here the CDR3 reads CASSIDRRTGELFF. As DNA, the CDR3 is TGTGCCAGTAGTATCGATAGGAGGACCGGGGAGCTGTTTTTT.

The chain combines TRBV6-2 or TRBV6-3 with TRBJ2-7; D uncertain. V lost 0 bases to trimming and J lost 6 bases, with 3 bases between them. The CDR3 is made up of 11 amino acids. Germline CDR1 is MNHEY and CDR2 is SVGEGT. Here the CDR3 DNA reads TGTGCCAGCAGTTACTCTCTCGAGCAGTACGTC. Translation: CASSYSLEQYV.

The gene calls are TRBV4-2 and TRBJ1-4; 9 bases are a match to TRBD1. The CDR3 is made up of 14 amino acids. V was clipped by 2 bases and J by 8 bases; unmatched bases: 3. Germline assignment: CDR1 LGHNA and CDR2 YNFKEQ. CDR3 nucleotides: TGTGCCAGCAGCCAACCGGGACAGGGCGAAAAACTGTTTTTT. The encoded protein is CASSQPGQGEKLFF.

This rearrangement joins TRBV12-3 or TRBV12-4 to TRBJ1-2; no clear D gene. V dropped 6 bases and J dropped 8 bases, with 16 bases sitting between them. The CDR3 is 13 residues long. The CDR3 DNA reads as TGTGCCAGCAGATCCTCAATCGAAAGCGGCTACACCTTC. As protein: CASRSSIESGYTF.

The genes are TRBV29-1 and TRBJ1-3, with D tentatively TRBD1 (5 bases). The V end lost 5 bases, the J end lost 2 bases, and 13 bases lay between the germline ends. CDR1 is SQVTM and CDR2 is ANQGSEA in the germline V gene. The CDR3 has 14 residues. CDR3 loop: CSVQGSPPGNTIYF. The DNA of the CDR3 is TGCAGCGTTCAGGGATCCCCCCCTGGAAACACCATATATTTT.

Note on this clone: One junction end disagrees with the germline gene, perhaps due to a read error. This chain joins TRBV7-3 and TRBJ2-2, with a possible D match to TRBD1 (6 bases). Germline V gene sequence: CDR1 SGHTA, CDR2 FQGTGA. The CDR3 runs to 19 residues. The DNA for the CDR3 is TGTACCAGCAGCTTAATCCCTTGGGGACACTCAACCAGGGGCGGGGAGCTGTTTTTT. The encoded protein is CTSSLIPWGHSTRGGELFF.

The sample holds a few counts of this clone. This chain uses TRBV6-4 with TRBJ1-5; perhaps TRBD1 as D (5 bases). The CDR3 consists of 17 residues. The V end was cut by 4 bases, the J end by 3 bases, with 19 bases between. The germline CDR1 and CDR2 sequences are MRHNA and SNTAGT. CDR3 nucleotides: TGTGCCAGCAGTGGGCCCCAAGACAGCTGTTACAATCAGCCCCAGCATTTT. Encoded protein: CASSGPQDSCYNQPQHF.

Here the CDR3 DNA reads TGTGCCAGCAGTTACTACAGGGAGGGGGATGAGCAGTTCTTC. Its protein is CASSYYREGDEQFF. The V call is TRBV6-5, the J call TRBJ2-1; D might be TRBD2 (7 bases). CDR3 size: 14 residues. Germline CDR1 and CDR2: MNHEY and SVGAGI. V lost 1 base, J lost 8 bases, and 12 bases lay in between.

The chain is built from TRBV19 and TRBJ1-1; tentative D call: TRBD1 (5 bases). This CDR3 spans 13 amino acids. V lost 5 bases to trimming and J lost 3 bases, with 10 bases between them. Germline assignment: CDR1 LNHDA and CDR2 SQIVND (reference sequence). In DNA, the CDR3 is TGTGCCAGTAGTGTTTCGGGGGACACTGAAGCTTTCTTT. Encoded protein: CASSVSGDTEAFF.

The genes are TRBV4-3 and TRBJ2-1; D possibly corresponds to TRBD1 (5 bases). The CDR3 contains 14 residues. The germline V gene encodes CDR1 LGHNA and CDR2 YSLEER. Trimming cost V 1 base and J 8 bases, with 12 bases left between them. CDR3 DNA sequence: TGCGCCAGCAGCCAAGCCCTAGGGGCGGATGAGCAGTTCTTC. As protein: CASSQALGADEQFF.

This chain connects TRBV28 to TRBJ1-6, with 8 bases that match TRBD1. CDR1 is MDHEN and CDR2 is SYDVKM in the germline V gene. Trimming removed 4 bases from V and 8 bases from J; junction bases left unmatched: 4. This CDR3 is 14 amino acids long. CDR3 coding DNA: TGTGCCAGCAGTTCCGGACAGGGCTATTCACCCCTCCACTTT. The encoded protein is CASSSGQGYSPLHF.

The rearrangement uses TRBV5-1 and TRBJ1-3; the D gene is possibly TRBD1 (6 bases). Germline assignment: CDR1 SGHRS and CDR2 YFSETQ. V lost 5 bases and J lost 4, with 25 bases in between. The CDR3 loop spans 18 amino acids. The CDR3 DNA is TGCGCCAGCAGTTGGGGGGGTTTACAGGGATCTACGGGAAACACCATATATTTT. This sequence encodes CASSWGGLQGSTGNTIYF.

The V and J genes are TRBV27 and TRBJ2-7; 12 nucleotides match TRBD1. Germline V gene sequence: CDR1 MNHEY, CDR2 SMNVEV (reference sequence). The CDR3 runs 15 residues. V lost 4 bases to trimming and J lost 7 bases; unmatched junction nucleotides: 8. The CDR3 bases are TGTGCCAGCAGTTCCCCGGGACAGGGGGCGCAGGAGCAGTACTTC. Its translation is CASSSPGQGAQEQYF.

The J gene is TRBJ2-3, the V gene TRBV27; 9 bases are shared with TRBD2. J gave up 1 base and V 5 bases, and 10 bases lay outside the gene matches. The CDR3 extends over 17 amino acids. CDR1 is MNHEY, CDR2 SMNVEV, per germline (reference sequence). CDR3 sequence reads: CASSPLSGGLGTDTQYF. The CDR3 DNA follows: TGTGCCAGCAGTCCCCTTAGCGGGGGCCTTGGCACAGATACGCAGTATTTT.

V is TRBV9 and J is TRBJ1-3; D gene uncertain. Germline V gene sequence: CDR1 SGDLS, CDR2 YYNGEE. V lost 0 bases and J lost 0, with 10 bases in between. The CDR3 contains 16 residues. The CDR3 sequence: CASSVALADSGNTIYF. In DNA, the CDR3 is TGTGCCAGCAGCGTAGCTCTGGCGGACTCTGGAAACACCATATATTTT.

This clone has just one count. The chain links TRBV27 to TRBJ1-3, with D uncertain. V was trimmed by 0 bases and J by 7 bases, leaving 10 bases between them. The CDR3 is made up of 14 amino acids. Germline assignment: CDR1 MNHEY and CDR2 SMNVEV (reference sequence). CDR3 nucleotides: TGTGCCAGCAGTTTATCGCGGCTCACGAACACCATATATTTT. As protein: CASSLSRLTNTIYF.

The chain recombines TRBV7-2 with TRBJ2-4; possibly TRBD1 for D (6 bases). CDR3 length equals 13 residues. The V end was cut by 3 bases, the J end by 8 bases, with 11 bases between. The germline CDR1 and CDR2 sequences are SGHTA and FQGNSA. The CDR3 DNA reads TGTGCCAGCAGCTTTACCCAGGGGTACATTCAGTACTTC. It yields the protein CASSFTQGYIQYF.

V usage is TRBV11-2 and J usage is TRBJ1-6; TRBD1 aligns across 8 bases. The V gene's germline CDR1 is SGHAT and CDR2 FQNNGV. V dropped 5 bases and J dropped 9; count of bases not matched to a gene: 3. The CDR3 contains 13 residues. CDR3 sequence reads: CASSPDRGSPLHF. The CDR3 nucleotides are TGTGCCAGCAGCCCCGACAGGGGTTCACCCCTCCACTTT.

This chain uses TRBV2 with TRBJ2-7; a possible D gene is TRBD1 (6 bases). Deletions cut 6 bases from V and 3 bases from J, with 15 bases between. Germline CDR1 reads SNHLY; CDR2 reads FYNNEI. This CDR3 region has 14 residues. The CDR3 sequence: CASSPGQSIYEQYF. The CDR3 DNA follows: TGTGCCAGCAGCCCAGGACAGAGCATCTACGAGCAGTACTTC.

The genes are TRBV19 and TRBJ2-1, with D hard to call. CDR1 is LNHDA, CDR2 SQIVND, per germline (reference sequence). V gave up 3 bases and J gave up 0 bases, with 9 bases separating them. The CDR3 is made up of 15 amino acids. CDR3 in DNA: TGTGCCAGTAGTATTGAGGCGTCCTCCTACAATGAGCAGTTCTTC. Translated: CASSIEASSYNEQFF.

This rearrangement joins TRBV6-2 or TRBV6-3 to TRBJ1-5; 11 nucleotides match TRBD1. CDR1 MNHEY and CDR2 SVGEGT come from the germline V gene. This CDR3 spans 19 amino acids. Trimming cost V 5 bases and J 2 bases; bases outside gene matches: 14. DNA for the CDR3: TGTGCCAGCAGTAACCGGGACAGGGGGGGCGATAGGGGCAATCAGCCCCAGCATTTT. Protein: CASSNRDRGGDRGNQPQHF.

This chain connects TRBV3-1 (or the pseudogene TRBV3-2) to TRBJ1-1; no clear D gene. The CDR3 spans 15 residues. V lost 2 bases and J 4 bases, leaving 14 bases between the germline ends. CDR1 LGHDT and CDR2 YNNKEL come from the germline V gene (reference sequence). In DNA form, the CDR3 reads TGTGCCAGCAGCCAATCCCTTGGACTTGCCACTGAAGCTTTCTTT. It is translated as CASSQSLGLATEAFF.